This T cell receptor (beta chain) derives from a study of T cell repertoires in cytomegalovirus infection. In the study overall: HLA-C-restricted CMV epitopes, recently identified, and well-studied HLA-B-restricted ones were used by the study. CMV infection and matching HLA type were both indicated by public TCR beta signatures. Overall study results and limits: In two of eight donors, the top clonotype was HLA-C-restricted CMV-specific. Cumulative frequency of public TCR beta families picked out carriers of CMV plus the relevant HLA.

TCRdb called the reads again in MiXCR, with one record for every CDR3 protein. The table lists approximately 270,000 distinct CDR3 sequences, roughly a fifth of them singletons. The CDR3 is made up of 15 amino acids. Germline V gene data show CDR1 as SGHAT and CDR2 as FQDESV (reference sequence). Deletions cut 4 bases from V and 10 bases from J, with 17 bases between. This clonotype was found many times. Its antigen is undetermined. Sequencing used cultured PBMCs, obtained from culture after CMV antigen stimulation. The chain couples TRBV11-1 to TRBJ1-6; D gene unclear. This receptor was obtained from a human donor in good health (CMV status not recorded). Some clones in this sample may be carry-over from other donors' samples. CDR3 loop: CASSSLEVPGSPLHF. CDR3 nucleotide sequence: TGTGCCAGCAGCTCCTTGGAGGTGCCGGGCTCACCCCTCCACTTT.